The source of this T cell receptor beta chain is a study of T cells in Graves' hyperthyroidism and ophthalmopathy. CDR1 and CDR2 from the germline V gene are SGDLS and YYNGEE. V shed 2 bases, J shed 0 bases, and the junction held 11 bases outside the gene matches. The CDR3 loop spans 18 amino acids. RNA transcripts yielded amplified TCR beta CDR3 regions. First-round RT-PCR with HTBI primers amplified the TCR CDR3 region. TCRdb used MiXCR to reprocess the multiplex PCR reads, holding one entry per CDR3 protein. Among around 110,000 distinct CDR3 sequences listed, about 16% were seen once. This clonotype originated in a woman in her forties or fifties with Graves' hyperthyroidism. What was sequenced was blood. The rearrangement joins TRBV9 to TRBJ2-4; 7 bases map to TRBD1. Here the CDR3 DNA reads TGTGCCAGCAGCGTGGGGACAGACCAGTCCCTAGCCAAAAACATTCAGTACTTC. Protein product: CASSVGTDQSLAKNIQYF.